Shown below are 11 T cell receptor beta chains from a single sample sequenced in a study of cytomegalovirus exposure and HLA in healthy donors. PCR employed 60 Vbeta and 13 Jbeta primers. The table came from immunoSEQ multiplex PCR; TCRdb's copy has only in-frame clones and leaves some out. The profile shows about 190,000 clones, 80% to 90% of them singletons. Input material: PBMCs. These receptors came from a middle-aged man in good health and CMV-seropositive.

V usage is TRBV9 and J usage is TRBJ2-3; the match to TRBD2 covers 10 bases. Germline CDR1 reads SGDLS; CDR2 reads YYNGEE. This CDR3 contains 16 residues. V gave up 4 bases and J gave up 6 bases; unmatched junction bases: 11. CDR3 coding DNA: TGTGCCAGCAGCTCCCTAGCGGGAGCAGAATCGGATACGCAGTATTTT. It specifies CASSSLAGAESDTQYF. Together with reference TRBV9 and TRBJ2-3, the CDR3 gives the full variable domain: DSGVTQTPKHLITATGQRVTLRCSPRSGDLSVYWYQQSLDQGLQFLIQYYNGEERAKGNILERFSAQQFPDLHSELNLSSLELGDSALYFCASSSLAGAESDTQYFGPGTRLTVL.

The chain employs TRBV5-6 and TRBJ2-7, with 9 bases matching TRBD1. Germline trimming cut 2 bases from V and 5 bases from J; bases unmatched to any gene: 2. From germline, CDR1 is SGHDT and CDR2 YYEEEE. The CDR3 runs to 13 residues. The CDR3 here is CASSFRDRDEQYF. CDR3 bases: TGTGCCAGCAGCTTCCGGGACAGGGACGAGCAGTACTTC.

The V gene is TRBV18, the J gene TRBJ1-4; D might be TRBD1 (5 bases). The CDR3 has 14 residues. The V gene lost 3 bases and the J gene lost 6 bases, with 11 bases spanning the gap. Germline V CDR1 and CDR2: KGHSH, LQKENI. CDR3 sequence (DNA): TGTGCCAGCTCACCGGACAAGCGCCATGAAAAACTGTTTTTT. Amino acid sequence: CASSPDKRHEKLFF.

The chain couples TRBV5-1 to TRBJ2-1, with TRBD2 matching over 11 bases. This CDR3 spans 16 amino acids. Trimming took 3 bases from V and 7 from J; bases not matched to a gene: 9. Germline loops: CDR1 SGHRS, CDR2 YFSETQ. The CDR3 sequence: CASSSQLTSGVNEQFF. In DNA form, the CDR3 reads TGCGCCAGCAGCTCCCAACTGACTAGCGGGGTGAATGAGCAGTTCTTC.

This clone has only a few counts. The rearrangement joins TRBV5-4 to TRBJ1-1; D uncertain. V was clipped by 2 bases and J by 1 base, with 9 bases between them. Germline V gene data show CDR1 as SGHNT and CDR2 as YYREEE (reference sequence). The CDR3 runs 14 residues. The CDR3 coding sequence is TGTGCCAGCAGCTTACCTCTGCGGAACACTGAAGCTTTCTTT. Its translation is CASSLPLRNTEAFF.

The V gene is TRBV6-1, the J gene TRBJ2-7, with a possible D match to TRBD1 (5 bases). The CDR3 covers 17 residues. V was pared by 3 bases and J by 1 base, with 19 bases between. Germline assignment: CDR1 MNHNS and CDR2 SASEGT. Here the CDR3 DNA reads TGTGCCAGCAGTGACTATAAGATCACAGGAACATCCTACGAGCAGTACTTC. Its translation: CASSDYKITGTSYEQYF.

CDR3 in amino acids: CASSKGQGGEQYF. In DNA form, the CDR3 reads TGTGCCAGCAGCAAGGGACAGGGGGGCGAGCAGTACTTC. The rearrangement joins TRBV7-2 to TRBJ2-7; TRBD1 aligns across 11 bases. The V segment lost 5 bases and the J segment 6 bases; nucleotides outside the gene matches: 3. The CDR3 is made up of 13 amino acids. The germline V gene encodes CDR1 SGHTA and CDR2 FQGNSA. Using reference TRBV7-2 and TRBJ2-7 for the parts outside the CDR3, the full variable domain is GAGVSQSPSNKVTEKGKDVELRCDPISGHTALYWYRQSLGQGLEFLIYFQGNSAPDKSGLPSDRFSAERTGGSVSTLTIQRTQQEDSAVYLCASSKGQGGEQYFGPGTRLTVT.

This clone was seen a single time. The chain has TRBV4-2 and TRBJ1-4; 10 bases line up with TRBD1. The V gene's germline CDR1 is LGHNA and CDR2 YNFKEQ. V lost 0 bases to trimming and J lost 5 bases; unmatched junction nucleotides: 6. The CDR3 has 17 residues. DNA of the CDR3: TGTGCCAGCAGCCAAGACGGCAGGGGACAGGGGAATGAAAAACTGTTTTTT. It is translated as CASSQDGRGQGNEKLFF.

The CDR3 DNA follows: TGTGCCAGCAGCCGCGGACAGGTTAGCACAGATACGCAGTATTTT. Its protein product is CASSRGQVSTDTQYF. The chain links TRBV11-3 to TRBJ2-3, with 7 bases matching TRBD1. The junction had 5 bases not matched to a gene; V was cut back by 5 bases and J by 0 bases. The CDR3 runs 15 residues. Germline V gene data show CDR1 as SGHNT and CDR2 as YENEEA.

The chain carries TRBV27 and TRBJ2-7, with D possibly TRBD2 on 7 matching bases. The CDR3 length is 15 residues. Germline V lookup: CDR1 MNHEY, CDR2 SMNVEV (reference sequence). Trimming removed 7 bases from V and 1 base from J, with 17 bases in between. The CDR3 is CASTLGGGRSYEQYF. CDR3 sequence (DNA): TGTGCCAGCACCTTGGGCGGGGGCCGATCCTACGAGCAGTACTTC.

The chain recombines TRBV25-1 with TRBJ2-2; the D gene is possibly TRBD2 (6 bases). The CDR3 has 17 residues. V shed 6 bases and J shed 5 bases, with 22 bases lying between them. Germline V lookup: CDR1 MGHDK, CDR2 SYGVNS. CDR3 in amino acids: CASRSPVGGGRTGELFF. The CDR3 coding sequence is TGTGCCAGCAGATCGCCCGTGGGCGGAGGGCGTACCGGGGAGCTGTTTTTT.